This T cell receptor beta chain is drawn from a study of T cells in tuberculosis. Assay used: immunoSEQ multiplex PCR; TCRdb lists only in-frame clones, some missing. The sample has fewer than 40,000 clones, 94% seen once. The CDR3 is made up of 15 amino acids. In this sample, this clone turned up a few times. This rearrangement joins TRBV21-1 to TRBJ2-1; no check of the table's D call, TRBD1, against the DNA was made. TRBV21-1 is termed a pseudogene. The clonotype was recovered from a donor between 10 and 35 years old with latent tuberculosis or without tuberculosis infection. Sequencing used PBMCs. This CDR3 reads CAIRETPSSYNEQFF. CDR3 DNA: TGTGCCATCCGCGAGACACCGAGCTCCTACAATGAGCAGTTCTTC.